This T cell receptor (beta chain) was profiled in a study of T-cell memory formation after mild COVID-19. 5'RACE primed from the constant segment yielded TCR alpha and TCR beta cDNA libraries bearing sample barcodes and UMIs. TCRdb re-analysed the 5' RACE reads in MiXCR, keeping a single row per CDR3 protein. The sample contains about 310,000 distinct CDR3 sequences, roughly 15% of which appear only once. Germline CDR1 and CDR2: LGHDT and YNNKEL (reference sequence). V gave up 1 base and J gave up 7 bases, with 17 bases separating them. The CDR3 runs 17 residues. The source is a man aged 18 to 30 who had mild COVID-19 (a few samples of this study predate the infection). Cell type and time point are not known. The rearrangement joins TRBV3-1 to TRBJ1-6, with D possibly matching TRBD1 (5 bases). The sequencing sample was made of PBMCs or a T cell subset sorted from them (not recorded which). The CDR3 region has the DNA TGTGCCAGCAGCCAAGGGCATCCGGGGCTGTGGAATTCACCCCTCCACTTT. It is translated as CASSQGHPGLWNSPLHF.